This record concerns one T cell receptor beta chain sequence. Its cognate antigen is unknown. The sample originates from a study of OX40 agonist ivuxolimab in advanced cancers. About the study: Participants averaged approximately 65 years of age (range roughly 23 to 85) and were less than 85% male. Under the entry rules, prior anti-PD-1, anti-PD-L1 or anti-CTLA-4 therapy was allowed, and about 40% had some. Study-wide results and limits: At doses 0.1 to 3.0 mg/kg, CD4+ and CD8+ clones expanded.

Germline values: CDR1 SGHKS, CDR2 YYEKEE (reference sequence). The CDR3 is 14 amino acids. The V gene lost 2 bases and the J gene lost 2 bases, with 10 bases spanning the gap. Data came from immunoSEQ multiplex PCR; TCRdb stores just in-frame clones and leaves some out. The sample yields about 83,000 clones, about four fifths seen once. The clonotype was recovered from an adult with an advanced solid tumor such as melanoma, head and neck, liver or kidney cancer. The chain is built from TRBV5-5 and TRBJ1-1, with D hard to call. Material: CD4+ or CD8+ T cells sorted from blood, obtained in a trial of the OX40 agonist ivuxolimab. CDR3 DNA sequence: TGTGCCAGCAGCTTATTGGAGTCCAACACTGAAGCTTTCTTT. Protein: CASSLLESNTEAFF.